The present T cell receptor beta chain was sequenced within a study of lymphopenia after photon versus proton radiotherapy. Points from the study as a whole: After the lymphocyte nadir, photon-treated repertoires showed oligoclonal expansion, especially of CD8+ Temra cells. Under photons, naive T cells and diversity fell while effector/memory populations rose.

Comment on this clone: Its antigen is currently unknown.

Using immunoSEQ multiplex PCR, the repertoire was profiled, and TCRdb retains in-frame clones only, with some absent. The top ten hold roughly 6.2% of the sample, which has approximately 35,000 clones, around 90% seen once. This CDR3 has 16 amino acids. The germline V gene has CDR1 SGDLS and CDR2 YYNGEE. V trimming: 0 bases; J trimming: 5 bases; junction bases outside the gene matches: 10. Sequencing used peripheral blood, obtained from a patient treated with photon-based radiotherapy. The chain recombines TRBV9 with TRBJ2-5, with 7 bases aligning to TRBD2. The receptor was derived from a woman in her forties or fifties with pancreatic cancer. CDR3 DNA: TGTGCCAGCAGCGTAGCTACCGGGGGGAGATACGAGACCCAGTACTTC. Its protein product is CASSVATGGRYETQYF. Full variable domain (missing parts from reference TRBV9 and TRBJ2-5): DSGVTQTPKHLITATGQRVTLRCSPRSGDLSVYWYQQSLDQGLQFLIQYYNGEERAKGNILERFSAQQFPDLHSELNLSSLELGDSALYFCASSVATGGRYETQYFGPGTRLLVL.